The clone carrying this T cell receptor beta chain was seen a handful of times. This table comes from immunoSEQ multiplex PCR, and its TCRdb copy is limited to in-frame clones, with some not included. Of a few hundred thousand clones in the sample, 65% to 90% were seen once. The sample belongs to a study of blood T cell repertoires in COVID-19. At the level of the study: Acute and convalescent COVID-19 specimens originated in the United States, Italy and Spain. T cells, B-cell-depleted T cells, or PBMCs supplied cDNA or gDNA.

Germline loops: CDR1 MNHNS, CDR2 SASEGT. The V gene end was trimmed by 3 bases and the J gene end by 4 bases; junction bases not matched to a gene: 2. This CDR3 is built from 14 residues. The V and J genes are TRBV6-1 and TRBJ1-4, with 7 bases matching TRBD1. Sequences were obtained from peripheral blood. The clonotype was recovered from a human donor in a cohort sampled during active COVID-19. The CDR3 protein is CASSEGQINEKLFF. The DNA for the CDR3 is TGTGCCAGCAGTGAGGGACAGATTAATGAAAAACTGTTTTTT.